This T cell receptor (beta chain) was observed in a study of OX40 agonist ivuxolimab in advanced cancers. About the study as a whole: Ivuxolimab, which targeted the costimulatory receptor OX40 (CD134), was an agonistic, fully human IgG2 monoclonal antibody. Intravenous ivuxolimab was administered to patients every 2 weeks at six dose levels: 0.01, 0.1, 0.3, 1.5, 3 and 10 mg/kg. Of the 50 to 55 patients in dose escalation, approximately 20 had hepatocellular carcinoma, approximately 15 had melanoma, 9 had renal cell carcinoma and 9 had head and neck cancer. The dose-escalation cohort was 82.7% male with a mean age of about 58 years, ranging from about 23 to 85. Prior anti-PD-1, anti-PD-L1 or anti-CTLA-4 therapy was permitted, and approximately 41% of dose-escalation patients had received checkpoint inhibitors. Partial responses occurred in three dose-escalation patients: two with cutaneous melanoma and one with hepatocellular carcinoma. Peripheral TCRbeta sequencing was intended to test whether TCR sequence diversity was altered and clonal T-cell expansion was caused by ivuxolimab. The paper reports the monotherapy dose-escalation portion (N of about 51 patients) of the phase I ivuxolimab trial. General findings and caveats noted by the study authors: On average, CD8+ T cells showed more expanded clones than CD4+ T cells after ivuxolimab. Antigen specificity was not determined for the clonally expanded peripheral T cells. In the 0.1-3.0 mg/kg groups, partial responders had among the lowest normalized peripheral clonal expansion, particularly in CD8+ T cells. Low levels of normalized T-cell clonal expansion were also seen in some patients who did not respond. At doses of 0.1 to 3.0 mg/kg, clonal expansion of both CD4+ and CD8+ blood T cells was observed from baseline to week 6.

For sequencing of the TCRbeta CDR3 region, genomic DNA was extracted from the sorted cells. TCRbeta CDR3 regions were sequenced using the immunoSEQ Assay. TCRdb holds this immuneACCESS table with in-frame rearrangements only. Some clones are missing; in checked studies, unresolved V genes explain under half, and the rest has no known cause. Within this sample are tens of thousands of clones, with around 80% of them counted one time only. Of the sample, roughly 5.1% is held by the ten largest clones. The trial excluded patients who had a history of autoimmune disease or were on systemic immunosuppression. Peripheral blood for TCR sequencing was collected from all dose cohorts at baseline, on cycle 4 day 1, and on cycle 7 day 1. Samples were obtained from an open-label, multicenter, first-in-human phase I dose-escalation trial of ivuxolimab. Adults with locally advanced or metastatic melanoma, renal cell, hepatocellular, or head and neck squamous cell carcinoma were enrolled in the trial. Before TCR sequencing, CD4+ T cells and CD8+ T cells from peripheral blood were sorted into separate populations.

About this clone: The antigen this receptor binds is unknown. Base qualities are not recorded, but no much larger clone differs from it by a single base.

According to the germline V gene (reference sequence), CDR1 reads MNHNY and CDR2 reads SVGAGI. A distance of 14 bases separates the germline ends of V and J, which lose 4 bases and 4 bases respectively. The CDR3 measures 15 amino acids from cysteine to phenylalanine. Of the read, only the CDR3 DNA is kept; its 45 bases are in frame from base 1. The source material was CD4+ or CD8+ T cells sorted from blood, sampled in a trial of the OX40 agonist ivuxolimab. The chain is encoded by TRBV6-6 joined to TRBJ2-1; the best D guess is TRBD2, with 5 bases matching. The clonotype comes from an adult with an advanced solid tumor such as melanoma, head and neck, liver or kidney cancer. The CDR3 reads CASSSSGPFYNEQFF. The nucleotide sequence is TGTGCCAGCAGTTCGAGCGGACCCTTTTACAATGAGCAGTTCTTC.